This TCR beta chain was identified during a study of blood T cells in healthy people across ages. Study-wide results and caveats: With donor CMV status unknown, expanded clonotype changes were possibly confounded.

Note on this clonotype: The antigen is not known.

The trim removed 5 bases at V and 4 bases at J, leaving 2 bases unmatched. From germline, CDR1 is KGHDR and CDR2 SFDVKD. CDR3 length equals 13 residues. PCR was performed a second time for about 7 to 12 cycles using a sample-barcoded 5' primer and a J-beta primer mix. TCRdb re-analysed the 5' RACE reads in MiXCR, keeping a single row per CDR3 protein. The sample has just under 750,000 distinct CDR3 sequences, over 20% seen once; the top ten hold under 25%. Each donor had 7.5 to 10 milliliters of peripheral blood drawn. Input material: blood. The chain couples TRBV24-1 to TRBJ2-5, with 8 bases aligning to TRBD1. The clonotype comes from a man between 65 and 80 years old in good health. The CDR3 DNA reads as TGTGCCACCAGTGTCAGGGGGCGAGAGACCCAGTACTTC. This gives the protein CATSVRGRETQYF.